These T cell receptor beta chains were read from a single sample in a study of cytomegalovirus exposure and HLA in healthy donors. Sequencing was performed with immunoSEQ multiplex PCR; in TCRdb, only in-frame clones are kept and a portion is missing. The sample shows fewer than 120,000 clones, over 75% of them seen only once. The sequencing sample was made of PBMCs. The receptors derive from a woman aged 25 to 39 in good health and CMV-seropositive. Both conserved end residues are part of each CDR3. The D gene is left open where the match is weak. Size tells how often a clone was seen (once, few, many) or the class of an expanded clone, and some rows leave it out.

J	V	size	D	DNA	CDR3
TRBJ2-1	TRBV6-5	.	.	TGTGCCAGCAGTAATCCGCCCCCCACTTGGGAGCGGCAGTTCTTC	CASSNPPPTWERQFF
TRBJ2-5	TRBV6-1	.	.	TGTGCCAGCAGGAAGGGGCTGTGGACCCAGTACTTC	CASRKGLWTQYF
TRBJ1-3	TRBV7-9	.	TRBD1	TGTGCCAGCAGCCTCTGGACAGGGGCCAGCTCTGGAAACACCATATATTTT	CASSLWTGASSGNTIYF
TRBJ2-3	TRBV2	once	.	TGTGCCAGCAGTGTTGGAATAGCAACGGATACGCAGTATTTT	CASSVGIATDTQYF
TRBJ2-7	TRBV4-2	.	TRBD2	TGTGCCAGCAGCCAAGGGACTAGCGGGAAGGCCTACGAGCAGTACTTC	CASSQGTSGKAYEQYF
TRBJ2-1	TRBV30	.	TRBD2	TGTGCCTGGTGTAGCGGGAGTAGTTACAATGAGCAGTTCTTC	CAWCSGSSYNEQFF
TRBJ2-2	TRBV5-4	.	TRBD2	TGTGCCAGCAGCAGTAGCGGGAGGGCGAACACCGGGGAGCTGTTTTTT	CASSSSGRANTGELFF
TRBJ2-7	TRBV2	.	.	TGTGCCAGCAGTCGCCTGGGCCTATACGAGCAGTACTTC	CASSRLGLYEQYF
TRBJ2-1	TRBV7-2	.	.	TGTGCCAGCAGCTTGGGCGGAGGGTCCTACAATGAGCAGTTCTTC	CASSLGGGSYNEQFF
TRBJ2-3	TRBV2	.	TRBD1	TGTGCCAGCAGCGGACAGGGGTTCACAGATACGCAGTATTTT	CASSGQGFTDTQYF
TRBJ2-2	TRBV6-4	.	TRBD2	TGTGCCAGCAGACTTACTAGCGACACCGGGGAGCTGTTTTTT	CASRLTSDTGELFF
TRBJ1-4	TRBV5-1	once	TRBD1	TGCGCCAGCAGCTATTTGACAGGGGCGCACGAAAAACTGTTTTTT	CASSYLTGAHEKLFF
TRBJ2-2	TRBV30	.	TRBD1	TGTGCCTGGAGCGGGACAGGGAACACCGGGGAGCTGTTTTTT	CAWSGTGNTGELFF
TRBJ2-2	TRBV4-3	.	.	TGCGCCAGCAGCCCCGACAGATTCACCGGGGAGCTGTTTTTT	CASSPDRFTGELFF
TRBJ2-7	TRBV9	.	.	TGTGCCAGCACCGCTGGCGGGCAGGGGGGTGCCTACGAGCAGTACTTC	CASTAGGQGGAYEQYF
TRBJ2-3	TRBV6-6	few	TRBD2	TGTGCCAGCAGTTCCGCTATAGCGGGAGCAGATACGCAGTATTTT	CASSSAIAGADTQYF
TRBJ2-3	TRBV4-3	.	TRBD1	TGCGCCAGCAGCCAACAAACAGGGGGCATTGATACGCAGTATTTT	CASSQQTGGIDTQYF
TRBJ2-5	TRBV15	.	TRBD2	TGTGCCACCAGTTCGACTAGCGGGGGGCTTAAAGAGACCCAGTACTTC	CATSSTSGGLKETQYF
TRBJ2-7	TRBV7-2	.	TRBD2	TGTGCCAGCGCAACTAGCGGGGGGTACTACGAGCAGTACTTC	CASATSGGYYEQYF
TRBJ2-7	TRBV4-3	.	.	TGCGCCAGCAGCCAAGAGATGGGACATTCCTACGAGCAGTACTTC	CASSQEMGHSYEQYF
TRBJ1-2	TRBV6-4	few	TRBD1	TGTGCCAACACCTCGTTGGGACAGGATGGCTATGGCTACACCTTC	CANTSLGQDGYGYTF
TRBJ1-2	TRBV6-5	.	TRBD1	TGTGCCAGCAGATCGTGGCAGGGGGCGCACTATGGCTACACCTTC	CASRSWQGAHYGYTF
TRBJ2-7	TRBV28	.	.	TGTGCCAGCAGTGGGGAGAAGGGAGGATTCGAACAGTACTTC	CASSGEKGGFEQYF
TRBJ1-2	TRBV27	.	.	TGTGCCAGCAACCGGTTCGGAGCCTTCACGGACTATGGCTACACCTTC	CASNRFGAFTDYGYTF
TRBJ2-1	TRBV18	.	.	TGTGCCAGCTCACTTGACAGCGTGGATGAGCAGTTCTTC	CASSLDSVDEQFF
TRBJ2-1	TRBV28	.	.	TGTGCCAGCAGTATCGGAGGGGCAGAACGATACAATGAGCAGTTCTTC	CASSIGGAERYNEQFF
TRBJ1-4	TRBV4-3	.	TRBD1	TGCGCCAGCAGCTATCAATCCGGGACAGGAAATGAAAAACTGTTTTTT	CASSYQSGTGNEKLFF